The text below deals with one T cell receptor (beta chain). Its antigen is currently unknown. The data were taken from a study of T cells in pancreatic ductal adenocarcinoma. The selected patients with pancreatic ductal adenocarcinoma had surgery but no neoadjuvant therapy. V trimming: 5 bases; J trimming: 8 bases; junction bases outside the gene matches: 8. CDR1 SGHTA and CDR2 FQGTGA come from the germline V gene. The CDR3 is 15 residues long. Repertoires were generated with immunoSEQ multiplex PCR, while TCRdb's copy carries only in-frame clones and drops some. This repertoire shows about 5,000 clones, 68% found once; its top ten account for more than 11%. Whole-study results and caveats: Tumors hold more CD45RO+ effector T cells, which may bias toward lower diversity.

Sequenced sample: pancreatic tumor tissue. The sequence came from a human donor with pancreatic ductal adenocarcinoma. The gene calls are TRBV7-3 and TRBJ2-4; TRBD2 aligns across 11 bases. CDR3 amino acids: CASSQYGTSGDIQYF. The CDR3 region has the DNA TGTGCCAGCAGCCAGTACGGGACTAGCGGAGACATTCAGTACTTC.